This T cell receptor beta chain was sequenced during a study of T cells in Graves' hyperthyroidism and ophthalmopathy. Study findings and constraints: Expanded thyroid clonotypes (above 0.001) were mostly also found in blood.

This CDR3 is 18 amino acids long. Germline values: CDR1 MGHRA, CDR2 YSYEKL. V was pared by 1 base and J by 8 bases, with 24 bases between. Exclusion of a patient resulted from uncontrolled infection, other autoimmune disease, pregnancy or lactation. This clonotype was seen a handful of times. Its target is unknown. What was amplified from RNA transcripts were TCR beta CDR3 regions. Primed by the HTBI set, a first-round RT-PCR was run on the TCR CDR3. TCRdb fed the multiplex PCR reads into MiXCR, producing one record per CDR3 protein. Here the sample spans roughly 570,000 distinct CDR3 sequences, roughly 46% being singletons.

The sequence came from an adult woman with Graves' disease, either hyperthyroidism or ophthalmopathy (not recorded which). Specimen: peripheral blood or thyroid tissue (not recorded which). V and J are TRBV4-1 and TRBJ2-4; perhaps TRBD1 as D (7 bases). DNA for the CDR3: TGCGCCAGCAGCCAAGGTCAGGGGGGCCGAAAAAGAGGAGACATTCAGTACTTC. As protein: CASSQGQGGRKRGDIQYF.